The 18 T cell receptor beta chains below come from one sample, sequenced in a study of shared clonotypes between healthy human individuals. The data were produced by immunoSEQ multiplex PCR, yet TCRdb's version contains in-frame clones alone and is incomplete. The data hold roughly 1.4 million clones, with approximately 98.5% observed a single time. The sample comprised naive CD4+ T cells sorted from blood. The subset is: CD45RA+ positively selected. These receptors were collected from a man aged 25-45 years in good health.

The V and J genes are TRBV25-1 and TRBJ2-3, with 8 positions matching TRBD1. Losses at the gene ends were 7 bases for V and 3 bases for J; bases not matched to a gene: 9. The CDR3 has 15 residues. CDR1 is MGHDK and CDR2 is SYGVNS in the germline V gene. CDR3 DNA sequence: TGTGCCAGCACCGACGCTACAGGGGGGACAGATACGCAGTATTTT. Its protein is CASTDATGGTDTQYF.

The CDR3 loop reads CASSLRGPPYEQYF. CDR3 coding DNA: TGTGCCAGCAGCTTAAGGGGGCCACCCTACGAGCAGTACTTC. The V call is TRBV7-9, the J call TRBJ2-7; TRBD1 aligns across 7 bases. The V and J ends lost 2 bases and 2 bases, in that order; junction bases with no gene match: 3. This CDR3 is 14 amino acids long. Germline-derived CDR1 and CDR2 are SEHNR and FQNEAQ (reference sequence).

V and J are TRBV5-8 and TRBJ2-7; the match to TRBD1 covers 8 bases. The CDR3 is 14 residues long. Germline values: CDR1 SGHTS, CDR2 YDEGEE. After removal of 0 bases from V and 7 bases from J, the junction contained 6 bases not matched to a gene. CDR3 amino acids: CASSLVRGQREQYF. The CDR3 DNA reads as TGTGCCAGCAGCTTGGTCAGGGGGCAACGTGAGCAGTACTTC. The full variable domain, rest sourced from reference TRBV5-8 and TRBJ2-7, is EAGVTQSPTHLIKTRGQQATLRCSPISGHTSVYWYQQALGLGLQFLLWYDEGEERNRGNFPPRFSGRQFPNYSSELNVNALELEDSALYLCASSLVRGQREQYFGPGTRLTVT.

The chain uses TRBV7-9 and TRBJ1-2; TRBD1 aligns across 7 bases. The ends lost 5 bases at V and 4 bases at J; junction bases unmatched: 7. The CDR3 has 14 residues. The germline CDR1 and CDR2 sequences are SEHNR and FQNEAQ (reference sequence). For the CDR3, the DNA is TGTGCCAGCAGCCCGGGACAGTACCTCTATGGCTACACCTTC. Encoded protein: CASSPGQYLYGYTF.

This clone appeared a single time. This chain uses TRBV6-5 with TRBJ2-3; the D is unclear. The CDR3 is 15 residues long. Trimming shortened V by 2 bases and J by 0 bases, and 9 bases separated the two germline ends. Per the germline V gene, CDR1 is MNHEY and CDR2 is SVGAGI. CDR3 amino acids: CASSYNHPSTDTQYF. Written as DNA, the CDR3 is TGTGCCAGCAGTTACAATCATCCTAGCACAGATACGCAGTATTTT.

The CDR3 nucleotides read TGTGCCAGCTCACCAGAGACGGCGGGTGGTGAAAAACTGTTTTTT. Translated: CASSPETAGGEKLFF. The rearrangement links TRBV18 to TRBJ1-4; D ambiguous. The length of the CDR3 is 15 residues. Germline V lookup: CDR1 KGHSH, CDR2 LQKENI. V shed 2 bases and J shed 7 bases, with 14 bases lying between them.

V and J are TRBV4-2 and TRBJ2-7; D unclear. The CDR3 covers 13 residues. Germline V lookup: CDR1 LGHNA, CDR2 YNFKEQ. The ends were cut back, 1 base at V and 2 bases at J, with 6 bases in the middle. CDR3: CASSQVEAYEQYF. The CDR3, as DNA: TGTGCCAGCAGCCAAGTTGAAGCCTACGAGCAGTACTTC.

V and J are TRBV18 and TRBJ2-5; D unresolved. The CDR3 is 14 amino acids. V lost 3 bases and J lost 2, with 10 bases in between. The germline CDR1 and CDR2 sequences are KGHSH and LQKENI. This chain's CDR3 is CASSPGWAQETQYF. CDR3 sequence (DNA): TGTGCCAGCTCACCGGGGTGGGCGCAAGAGACCCAGTACTTC.

This chain links TRBV5-1 with TRBJ1-3; D call uncertain. There are 16 residues in the CDR3. Between the trimmed V and J ends, which lost 2 bases and 0 bases, there was a span of 12 bases. Germline V gene lookup returns CDR1 SGHRS and CDR2 YFSETQ. The DNA of the CDR3 is TGCGCCAGCAGCTTACCAGTGTTAAACTCTGGAAACACCATATATTTT. As protein: CASSLPVLNSGNTIYF.

This clone appeared once. The chain links TRBV27 to TRBJ2-3, with D possibly TRBD1 on 6 matching bases. CDR3 length equals 16 residues. Germline V gene data show CDR1 as MNHEY and CDR2 as SMNVEV (reference sequence). Trimming cost V 6 bases and J 0 bases, with 16 bases left between them. The CDR3 protein is CASSPWGRRSTDTQYF. DNA for the CDR3: TGTGCCAGCAGCCCGTGGGGGCGGCGCAGCACAGATACGCAGTATTTT.

The chain is built from TRBV27 and TRBJ1-5; D unresolved. Germline V gene lookup returns CDR1 MNHEY and CDR2 SMNVEV (reference sequence). The CDR3 has 13 residues. V shed 6 bases and J shed 0 bases, with 6 bases lying between them. CDR3 protein: CASRRVSNQPQHF. In nucleotides, the CDR3 is TGTGCCAGCAGGAGAGTTAGCAATCAGCCCCAGCATTTT.

The chain joins TRBV6-1 to TRBJ1-2; the D is unclear. The CDR3 loop spans 12 amino acids. V gave up 8 bases and J gave up 6 bases, with 13 bases separating them. Per germline, CDR1 MNHNS and CDR2 SASEGT. CDR3 nucleotide sequence: TGTGCCAGCTCGACACAACGGGATGGCTACACCTTC. As protein: CASSTQRDGYTF.

The CDR3 nucleotides are TGTGCCAGCAGCAGGTCCGGGCCTCAGTCCACTGGAAACACCATATATTTT. It specifies CASSRSGPQSTGNTIYF. The chain employs TRBV7-8 and TRBJ1-3; D not certain. This CDR3 comprises 17 residues. V was trimmed by 5 bases and J by 2 bases, leaving 19 bases between them. Germline lookup yields CDR1 SGHVS and CDR2 FQNEAQ. The whole variable domain, remainder taken from reference TRBV7-8 and TRBJ1-3, is GAGVSQSPRYKVAKRGQDVALRCDPISGHVSLFWYQQALGQGPEFLTYFQNEAQLDKSGLPSDRFFAERPEGSVSTLKIQRTQQEDSAVYLCASSRSGPQSTGNTIYFGEGSWLTVV.

The chain employs TRBV29-1 and TRBJ2-1; D is undetermined. CDR1 is SQVTM, CDR2 ANQGSEA, per germline. V shed 5 bases and J shed 0 bases, with 11 bases lying between them. CDR3 length: 14 residues. DNA for the CDR3: TGCAGCGTTCCTCGGACGGGCTCCTACAATGAGCAGTTCTTC. This sequence encodes CSVPRTGSYNEQFF.

This clone occurred once. The chain combines TRBV27 with TRBJ2-7, with 10 bases matching TRBD2. The length of the CDR3 is 15 residues. From germline, CDR1 is MNHEY and CDR2 SMNVEV (reference sequence). Germline trimming cut 5 bases from V and 2 bases from J; bases unmatched to any gene: 6. The CDR3 DNA sequence: TGTGCCAGCAGTAGGTTAGCGGGAGGTCCCTACGAGCAGTACTTC. Protein: CASSRLAGGPYEQYF.

V usage is TRBV6-6 and J usage is TRBJ1-5; TRBD1 might be the D (6 bases). Trimming left V 7 bases short and J 5 bases short, with 15 bases between. CDR1 is MNHNY and CDR2 is SVGAGI in the germline V gene (reference sequence). The CDR3 extends over 14 amino acids. CDR3 in amino acids: CASKRGARDQPQHF. The CDR3 bases are TGTGCCAGCAAGCGGGGGGCCCGTGATCAGCCCCAGCATTTT.

As concerns this clone: Additional DNA sequences in this sample encode the identical CDR3. The chain carries TRBV9 and TRBJ1-1; possibly TRBD1 for D (5 bases). Germline V gene lookup returns CDR1 SGDLS and CDR2 YYNGEE. There are 15 residues in the CDR3. Trimming cost V 0 bases and J 0 bases, with 9 bases left between them. For the CDR3, the DNA is TGTGCCAGCAGCGTAGCTACAGGACTGAACACTGAAGCTTTCTTT. This codes for CASSVATGLNTEAFF.

The genes are TRBV10-3 and TRBJ2-7; 8 bases line up with TRBD1. CDR1 is ENHRY and CDR2 is SYGVKD in the germline V gene. V was clipped by 0 bases and J by 0 bases; unmatched bases: 4. CDR3 length: 16 residues. The CDR3 DNA sequence: TGTGCCATCAGTGAGTCCGGGACAGGTAACTCCTACGAGCAGTACTTC. Translated, it gives CAISESGTGNSYEQYF.